A single sample is the source of the 24 T cell receptor beta chains below, sequenced in a study of CD4 T cell repertoires in COVID-19. The repertoire was sequenced with immunoSEQ multiplex PCR; TCRdb's copy has only in-frame clones and lacks some. The table lists approximately 75,000 clones, 83% of them singletons. Sequenced material: CD4+ T cells from peripheral blood, taken after recovery from COVID-19. These receptors all stem from a human donor who had COVID-19.

V is TRBV29-1 and J is TRBJ1-1; D ambiguous. There are 12 residues in the CDR3. Germline V gives CDR1 SQVTM, CDR2 ANQGSEA. V was clipped by 4 bases and J by 4 bases, with 10 bases between them. This CDR3 reads CSVVDPRTEAFF. CDR3 coding DNA: TGCAGCGTTGTGGACCCCCGCACTGAAGCTTTCTTT. Combining the CDR3 with reference TRBV29-1 and TRBJ1-1 gives the whole variable domain SAVISQKPSRDICQRGTSLTIQCQVDSQVTMMFWYRQQPGQSLTLIATANQGSEATYESGFVIDKFPISRPNLTFSTLTVSNMSPEDSSIYLCSVVDPRTEAFFGQGTRLTVV.

The rearrangement joins TRBV6-5 to TRBJ2-4; D is tentatively TRBD1 or TRBD2 (5 bases each). Trimming left V 6 bases short and J 7 bases short, with 16 bases between. Germline V gene sequence: CDR1 MNHEY, CDR2 SVGAGI. The length of the CDR3 is 14 residues. The DNA for the CDR3 is TGTGCCAGCAGGGGGGTGACGAGTGGGAACATTCAGTACTTC. Its translation: CASRGVTSGNIQYF.

The rearrangement links TRBV12-5 to TRBJ2-2, with D uncertain. The V gene's germline CDR1 is LGHNT and CDR2 FRNRAP. The V gene lost 0 bases and the J gene lost 5 bases, with 13 bases spanning the gap. The CDR3 runs to 16 residues. The CDR3 DNA sequence: TGTGCTAGTGGTTTGGTAATAGCCCTGGGAACCGGGGAGCTGTTTTTT. Translation: CASGLVIALGTGELFF. Using reference TRBV12-5 and TRBJ2-2 for the parts outside the CDR3, the full variable domain is DARVTQTPRHKVTEMGQEVTMRCQPILGHNTVFWYRQTMMQGLELLAYFRNRAPLDDSGMPKDRFSAEMPDATLATLKIQPSEPRDSAVYFCASGLVIALGTGELFFGEGSRLTVL.

V usage is TRBV19 and J usage is TRBJ1-2; D is ambiguous. V lost 6 bases and J lost 0, with 17 bases in between. Germline V gene sequence: CDR1 LNHDA, CDR2 SQIVND (reference sequence). This CDR3 contains 16 residues. The CDR3 nucleotides read TGTGCCAGTAGCCGATTAGGGCACTTAGCTAACTATGGCTACACCTTC. As protein: CASSRLGHLANYGYTF.

The table lists this clone with a count of one. This chain connects TRBV11-1 to TRBJ1-2, with D maybe TRBD1 (6 bases). The CDR3 contains 14 residues. Trimming shortened V by 5 bases and J by 8 bases, and 18 bases separated the two germline ends. CDR1 SGHAT and CDR2 FQDESV come from the germline V gene (reference sequence). The CDR3: CASSLSMGAPGYTF. CDR3 sequence (DNA): TGTGCCAGCAGCCTGTCAATGGGGGCGCCCGGCTACACCTTC.

The rearrangement joins TRBV6-1 to TRBJ2-3, with a tentative D call TRBD1 (6 bases). V lost 1 base and J lost 1, with 9 bases in between. The germline V gene encodes CDR1 MNHNS and CDR2 SASEGT. The CDR3 has 15 amino acids. The CDR3 nucleotides read TGTGCCAGCAGTGAAGGACAGGTCCGCACAGATACGCAGTATTTT. Translation: CASSEGQVRTDTQYF.

The chain joins TRBV27 to TRBJ2-5; 8 bases align to TRBD2. This CDR3 is built from 15 residues. The junction had 10 bases not matched to a gene; V was cut back by 5 bases and J by 5 bases. Per the germline V gene, CDR1 is MNHEY and CDR2 is SMNVEV (reference sequence). The CDR3 region has the DNA TGTGCCAGCAGTCCCTCATGGACTAGCTTGGAGACCCAGTACTTC. Protein: CASSPSWTSLETQYF.

The V and J genes are TRBV29-1 and TRBJ1-4; D might be TRBD1 (6 bases). The germline V gene has CDR1 SQVTM and CDR2 ANQGSEA. The CDR3 is 18 residues long. Trimming pared 0 bases from V and 0 bases from J, leaving 17 bases between. The CDR3 here is CSVEDPHWTAATNEKLFF. CDR3 bases: TGCAGCGTTGAAGATCCCCACTGGACAGCCGCAACTAATGAAAAACTGTTTTTT.

V gene TRBV18 combines with J gene TRBJ1-1; D gene ambiguous. V shed 1 base and J shed 4 bases, with 7 bases lying between them. This CDR3 is built from 13 residues. The germline V gene encodes CDR1 KGHSH and CDR2 LQKENI. CDR3 region: CASSPLEFTEAFF. The CDR3 DNA reads as TGTGCCAGCTCACCACTGGAGTTCACTGAAGCTTTCTTT.

The rearrangement joins TRBV28 to TRBJ2-7; D may be TRBD1 (5 bases). The CDR3 extends over 13 amino acids. Germline V gene lookup returns CDR1 MDHEN and CDR2 SYDVKM. The V end lost 3 bases, the J end lost 11 bases, and 17 bases lay between the germline ends. The CDR3 bases are TGTGCCAGCAGTTTGCCCCTCGGACAAGGGGAGTACTTC. It encodes CASSLPLGQGEYF.

V usage is TRBV6-5 and J usage is TRBJ2-2, with 8 bases lining up with TRBD2. The germline gives CDR1 MNHEY, CDR2 SVGAGI. The V segment lost 4 bases and the J segment 7 bases; nucleotides outside the gene matches: 5. The CDR3 has 14 residues. In DNA form, the CDR3 reads TGTGCCAGCAGTTTCCTTGGGACTAGCGGGGAGCTGTTTTTT. Translation: CASSFLGTSGELFF.

This rearrangement joins TRBV10-3 to TRBJ2-7; D is possibly TRBD2 (7 bases). Trimming removed 4 bases from V and 3 bases from J, with 19 bases in between. Per germline, CDR1 ENHRY and CDR2 SYGVKD. This CDR3 region has 16 residues. In nucleotides, the CDR3 is TGTGCCATCAGTGGAGGGGGGGGACCTAGAGACTACGAGCAGTACTTC. This codes for CAISGGGGPRDYEQYF.

The V and J genes are TRBV6-5 and TRBJ1-6; possible D gene TRBD1, 5 bases. Germline lookup yields CDR1 MNHEY and CDR2 SVGAGI. This CDR3 has 14 residues. Between the trimmed V and J ends, which lost 7 bases and 10 bases, there was a span of 17 bases. The CDR3 region has the DNA TGTGCCAGCAAAGTGGACACGAACCAGTCACCCCTCCACTTT. Translated, it gives CASKVDTNQSPLHF.

V and J are TRBV5-6 and TRBJ2-5, with 7 bases that match TRBD1. Trimming removed 4 bases from V and 4 bases from J; junction bases left unmatched: 10. The CDR3 is 15 residues long. Germline V gene data show CDR1 as SGHDT and CDR2 as YYEEEE. In DNA form, the CDR3 reads TGTGCCAGCAGCCCACGACAGGGTTCGGCAGAGACCCAGTACTTC. It yields the protein CASSPRQGSAETQYF.

The rearrangement joins TRBV19 to TRBJ2-2, with 11 positions matching TRBD1. The J segment lost 7 bases and the V segment lost 7 bases, leaving 8 bases of the junction unmatched. The germline gives CDR1 LNHDA, CDR2 SQIVND (reference sequence). CDR3 length: 15 amino acids. DNA for the CDR3: TGTGCCAGTACCACCGGACAGGGGGCTGGCGGGGAGCTGTTTTTT. It yields the protein CASTTGQGAGGELFF.

V is TRBV3-1 (or the pseudogene TRBV3-2) and J is TRBJ2-1, with 9 bases aligning to TRBD2. The CDR3 is 15 residues long. The V and J ends lost 1 base and 10 bases, in that order; junction bases with no gene match: 8. Germline CDR1 and CDR2: LGHDT and YNNKEL (reference sequence). The DNA for the CDR3 is TGTGCCAGCAGCCAAGCGGTTAGCGGGAGCTCCGAGCAGTTCTTC. Protein: CASSQAVSGSSEQFF.

The chain carries TRBV5-1 and TRBJ2-5; D might be TRBD2 (6 bases). In germline, CDR1 is SGHRS, CDR2 YFSETQ. Trimming cost V 5 bases and J 1 base, with 12 bases left between them. CDR3 size: 14 residues. The CDR3 region is CASRSTAGQETQYF. CDR3 bases: TGCGCCAGCAGGAGTACAGCGGGCCAAGAGACCCAGTACTTC.

This clone was seen just once. This sequence joins TRBV10-2 and TRBJ2-4, with a weak D call TRBD1 (5 bases). V gave up 5 bases and J gave up 0 bases, with 8 bases separating them. The V gene's germline CDR1 is WSHSY and CDR2 SAAADI. This CDR3 region has 14 residues. The DNA for the CDR3 is TGCGCCAGCAGTTCAGGGCTAGCCAAAAACATTCAGTACTTC. This gives the protein CASSSGLAKNIQYF.

This chain connects TRBV18 to TRBJ2-1; 7 bases fit TRBD1. The germline gives CDR1 KGHSH, CDR2 LQKENI. The CDR3 spans 16 residues. Trimming cost V 3 bases and J 1 base; bases outside gene matches: 6. CDR3 sequence: CASSPLRDRSYNEQFF. Written as DNA, the CDR3 is TGTGCCAGCTCACCTTTACGGGACAGATCCTACAATGAGCAGTTCTTC.

The gene calls are TRBV29-1 and TRBJ1-1; maybe TRBD1 (6 bases). The germline V and J ends were trimmed by 7 bases and 1 base, with 10 bases remaining between them. Germline lookup yields CDR1 SQVTM and CDR2 ANQGSEA. The CDR3 consists of 12 residues. The CDR3 DNA follows: TGCAGCGGCGGACAGAGGAACACTGAAGCTTTCTTT. Amino acids: CSGGQRNTEAFF.

The J gene is TRBJ2-2, the V gene TRBV7-2, with 8 bases that match TRBD2. The CDR3 is made up of 18 amino acids. Per the germline V gene, CDR1 is SGHTA and CDR2 is FQGNSA. J lost 2 bases, V lost 6 bases, and 14 bases had no gene match. In DNA, the CDR3 is TGTGCCAGCAGTCCCCAATTTATCGGGGGGGGAAACACCGGGGAGCTGTTTTTT. Residues: CASSPQFIGGGNTGELFF.

The V and J genes are TRBV7-9 and TRBJ2-7; D is perhaps TRBD2 (5 bases). V lost 0 bases and J 7 bases, leaving 16 bases between the germline ends. Germline V gene lookup returns CDR1 SEHNR and CDR2 FQNEAQ (reference sequence). The length of the CDR3 is 15 residues. CDR3: CASSLARGVAGEQYF. CDR3 sequence (DNA): TGTGCCAGCAGCTTAGCCCGGGGAGTCGCTGGGGAGCAGTACTTC.

The rearrangement links TRBV7-9 to TRBJ2-3; D is unclear. V shed 4 bases and J shed 2 bases, with 10 bases lying between them. This CDR3 has 14 residues. Per the germline V gene, CDR1 is SEHNR and CDR2 is FQNEAQ (reference sequence). The CDR3 loop reads CASSSDTYTDTQYF. The CDR3 DNA sequence: TGTGCCAGCAGCTCTGACACCTACACAGATACGCAGTATTTT.

The rearrangement joins TRBV25-1 to TRBJ2-7; unclear D gene. Germline values: CDR1 MGHDK, CDR2 SYGVNS. The CDR3 is 12 amino acids. Deletions cut 7 bases from V and 0 bases from J, with 7 bases between. For the CDR3, the DNA is TGTGCCAGCAAGGACGGCTCCTACGAGCAGTACTTC. It yields the protein CASKDGSYEQYF.